The 14 T cell receptor beta chains listed next were all sequenced from one sample in a study of blood T cell repertoires in COVID-19 (dated by TCRdb to the early 2020s). Libraries were prepared through the immunoSEQ multiplex PCR assay. The table was pulled from immuneACCESS by TCRdb, which kept in-frame rearrangements only. Such tables lose some clones; where checked, under half of the loss comes from unresolved V genes, and the rest has no known cause. This sample is represented by roughly 110,000 clones; 75% to 90% of them were singletons. 7.9% of the sample comes from the top ten. Sequenced sample: peripheral blood. The receptors were gathered from a man aged 65 to 79 with acute or convalescent COVID-19.

The chain is built from TRBV9 and TRBJ2-5, with a tentative D call TRBD1 (5 bases). Trimming removed 0 bases from V and 5 bases from J, with 14 bases in between. The CDR3 is 15 residues long. Germline loops: CDR1 SGDLS, CDR2 YYNGEE. This CDR3 reads CASSVGPGMRETQYF. In nucleotides, the CDR3 is TGTGCCAGCAGCGTAGGCCCAGGGATGAGGGAGACCCAGTACTTC.

CDR3 nucleotide sequence: TGTGCCAGCAGCTTGAGTTCAGTAAGGGGAAGAGACAATGAGCAGTTCTTC. Protein product: CASSLSSVRGRDNEQFF. V gene TRBV5-8 combines with J gene TRBJ2-1; possibly TRBD1 for D (5 bases). Germline V gene sequence: CDR1 SGHTS, CDR2 YDEGEE. Between the trimmed V and J ends, which lost 1 base and 5 bases, there was a span of 19 bases. CDR3 length equals 17 residues.

The CDR3 reads CASSQDPKGAYGYTF. In DNA, the CDR3 is TGTGCCAGCAGCCAAGATCCAAAGGGGGCCTATGGCTACACCTTC. The V call is TRBV4-2, the J call TRBJ1-2; the match to TRBD1 covers 7 bases. The junction had 5 bases not matched to a gene; V was cut back by 0 bases and J by 4 bases. The germline V gene encodes CDR1 LGHNA and CDR2 YNFKEQ. The CDR3 is made up of 15 amino acids.

The chain couples TRBV6-5 to TRBJ1-1; maybe TRBD1 (6 bases). Between the trimmed V and J ends, which lost 5 bases and 1 base, there was a span of 8 bases. Germline loops: CDR1 MNHEY, CDR2 SVGAGI. The length of the CDR3 is 13 residues. The CDR3 nucleotides are TGTGCCAGCAGTACGGACAGGAACACTGAAGCTTTCTTT. It is translated as CASSTDRNTEAFF.

The rearrangement uses TRBV7-9 and TRBJ2-2; D uncertain. The CDR3 extends over 14 amino acids. The V and J ends lost 5 bases and 1 base respectively, with 8 bases between them. CDR1 SEHNR and CDR2 FQNEAQ come from the germline V gene (reference sequence). The CDR3 sequence: CASSPPRNTGELFF. The CDR3 bases are TGTGCCAGCAGCCCGCCCAGGAACACCGGGGAGCTGTTTTTT. Drawing the rest from reference TRBV7-9 and TRBJ2-2, the complete variable domain is DTGVSQNPRHKITKRGQNVTFRCDPISEHNRLYWYRQTLGQGPEFLTYFQNEAQLEKSRLLSDRFSAERPKGSFSTLEIQRTEQGDSAMYLCASSPPRNTGELFFGEGSRLTVL.

CDR3 nucleotide sequence: TGCGCCAGCAGCCATGCTGGACAGGGGCAGGGCAATCAGCCCCAGCATTTT. This translates into CASSHAGQGQGNQPQHF. The V and J genes are TRBV4-1 and TRBJ1-5; the match to TRBD1 covers 9 bases. Per germline, CDR1 MGHRA and CDR2 YSYEKL. The CDR3 spans 17 residues. Losses at the gene ends were 3 bases for V and 2 bases for J; bases not matched to a gene: 8.

The J gene is TRBJ2-1, the V gene TRBV5-1; D possibly corresponds to TRBD1 (5 bases). Germline values: CDR1 SGHRS, CDR2 YFSETQ. V was pared by 0 bases and J by 6 bases, with 13 bases between. The CDR3 is 15 residues long. Here the CDR3 reads CASSLGETQGNEQFF. The DNA for the CDR3 is TGCGCCAGCAGCTTGGGGGAAACGCAGGGCAATGAGCAGTTCTTC.

This chain links TRBV15 with TRBJ1-5; the D gene is possibly TRBD1 (5 bases). Germline CDR1 LNHNV, CDR2 YYDKDF (reference sequence). V lost 0 bases and J 0 bases, leaving 12 bases between the germline ends. The CDR3 runs 17 residues. Written as DNA, the CDR3 is TGTGCCACCAGCAGAGATCTTGGGGGGGTTAGCAATCAGCCCCAGCATTTT. Protein: CATSRDLGGVSNQPQHF. Looking up the rest from reference TRBV15 and TRBJ1-5 gives the full variable domain: DAMVIQNPRYQVTQFGKPVTLSCSQTLNHNVMYWYQQKSSQAPKLLFHYYDKDFNNEADTPDNFQSRRPNTSFCFLDIRSPGLGDTAMYLCATSRDLGGVSNQPQHFGDGTRLSIL.

V and J are TRBV28 and TRBJ2-7; 11 bases map to TRBD1. CDR1 is MDHEN, CDR2 SYDVKM, per germline. The CDR3 is made up of 15 amino acids. Unmatched junction bases numbered 13, after V lost 3 bases and J lost 12 bases. CDR3 sequence: CASSLARDRGRSRYF. CDR3 nucleotides: TGTGCCAGCAGTTTGGCCCGGGACAGGGGGAGGAGTCGGTACTTC.

V gene TRBV12-3 or TRBV12-4 combines with J gene TRBJ1-2; D gene unclear. The ends were cut back, 1 base at V and 2 bases at J, with 5 bases in the middle. CDR3 length: 13 amino acids. CDR3: CASSLGENYGYTF. The CDR3 DNA follows: TGTGCCAGCAGTTTAGGGGAGAACTATGGCTACACCTTC.

DNA of the CDR3: TGTGCCAGCAGCCCTCCGGGGGTAGCGATTTACTTC. This gives the protein CASSPPGVAIYF. The chain couples TRBV7-9 to TRBJ2-7, with D tentatively TRBD2 (6 bases). V was pared by 5 bases and J by 13 bases, with 18 bases between. The CDR3 sequence is 12 residues long. In germline, CDR1 is SEHNR, CDR2 FQNEAQ (reference sequence). Full variable domain (outside the CDR3, taken from reference TRBV7-9 and TRBJ2-7): DTGVSQNPRHKITKRGQNVTFRCDPISEHNRLYWYRQTLGQGPEFLTYFQNEAQLEKSRLLSDRFSAERPKGSFSTLEIQRTEQGDSAMYLCASSPPGVAIYFGPGTRLTVT.

V and J are TRBV21-1 and TRBJ2-5; TRBD1, as called in the table, went unchecked against the DNA. TRBV21-1 is listed as a pseudogene. The CDR3 length is 17 residues. The CDR3 coding sequence is TGTGCCAGCAGCAAAGCGCTTTTTAACAGGGGCAAAGAGACCCAGTACTTC. This sequence encodes CASSKALFNRGKETQYF.

The chain joins TRBV6-5 to TRBJ1-5, with 7 positions matching TRBD1. Germline CDR1 MNHEY, CDR2 SVGAGI. The CDR3 spans 14 residues. Losses at the gene ends were 5 bases for V and 6 bases for J; bases not matched to a gene: 7. The CDR3 loop is CASSINRGGQPQHF. DNA of the CDR3: TGTGCCAGCAGTATAAACAGGGGAGGTCAGCCCCAGCATTTT.

The CDR3 sequence: CASSSGGLGTDTQYF. Here the CDR3 DNA reads TGTGCCAGCAGCTCGGGGGGATTGGGCACAGATACGCAGTATTTT. The gene calls are TRBV11-3 and TRBJ2-3, with 7 bases aligning to TRBD2. Trimming at V came to 4 bases and at J to 1 base, leaving 5 bases not matched to a gene. The CDR3 extends over 15 amino acids. Germline V gives CDR1 SGHNT, CDR2 YENEEA. The variable domain in full, with the rest retrieved from reference TRBV11-3 and TRBJ2-3, is EAGVVQSPRYKIIEKKQPVAFWCNPISGHNTLYWYLQNLGQGPELLIRYENEEAVDDSQLPKDRFSAERLKGVDSTLKIQPAELGDSAVYLCASSSGGLGTDTQYFGPGTRLTVL.